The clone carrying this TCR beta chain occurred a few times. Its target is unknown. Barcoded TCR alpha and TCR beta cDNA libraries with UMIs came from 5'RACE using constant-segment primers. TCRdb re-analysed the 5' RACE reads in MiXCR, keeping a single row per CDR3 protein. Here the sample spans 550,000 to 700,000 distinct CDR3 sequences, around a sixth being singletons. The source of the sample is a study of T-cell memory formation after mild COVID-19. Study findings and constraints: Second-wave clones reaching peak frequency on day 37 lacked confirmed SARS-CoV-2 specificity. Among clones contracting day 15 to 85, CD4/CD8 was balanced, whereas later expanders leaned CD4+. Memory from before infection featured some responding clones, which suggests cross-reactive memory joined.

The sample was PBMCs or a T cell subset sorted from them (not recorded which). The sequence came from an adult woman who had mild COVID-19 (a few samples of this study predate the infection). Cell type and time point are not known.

The CDR3 reads CASSQELTGVSYEQYF. The CDR3 DNA sequence: TGTGCCAGCAGCCAAGAACTTACCGGGGTCTCCTACGAGCAGTACTTC. The J gene is TRBJ2-7, the V gene TRBV14; D may be TRBD2 (5 bases). This CDR3 spans 16 amino acids. The V end lost 0 bases, the J end lost 0 bases, and 12 bases lay between the germline ends. Germline V gene data show CDR1 as SGHDN and CDR2 as FVKESK.